This TCR beta chain originates from a study of OX40 agonist ivuxolimab in advanced cancers. With regard to the full study: Ivuxolimab was an agonistic, fully human IgG2 monoclonal antibody directed against OX40 (CD134), a costimulatory receptor. Intravenous ivuxolimab was administered to patients every 2 weeks at six dose levels: 0.01, 0.1, 0.3, 1.5, 3 and 10 mg/kg. Of the approximately 54 patients in dose escalation, approximately 20 had hepatocellular carcinoma, some 15 had melanoma, 9 had renal cell carcinoma and 9 had head and neck cancer. In the dose-escalation cohort, 65% to 90% of patients were male, and the mean age was approximately 60 years, with a range of 23 to 79. Prior anti-PD-1, anti-PD-L1 or anti-CTLA-4 therapy was permitted, and checkpoint inhibitors had been received by about 36% of dose-escalation patients. Partial responses occurred in three dose-escalation patients: two with cutaneous melanoma and one with hepatocellular carcinoma. Peripheral TCRbeta sequencing aimed to test whether ivuxolimab altered TCR sequence diversity and caused clonal T-cell expansion. The paper covers the monotherapy dose-escalation part of the phase I ivuxolimab trial, which included N = 52 patients. Study-level results and caveats: In the 0.1-3.0 mg/kg groups, partial responders were among the patients with the lowest normalized peripheral clonal expansion, particularly in CD8+ T cells. At doses from 0.1 to 3.0 mg/kg, clonal expansion was seen in both CD4+ and CD8+ blood T cells between baseline and week 6. The antigen specificity of the peripheral T cells that underwent clonal expansion was not determined. Low levels of normalized T-cell clonal expansion were also seen in some patients who did not respond. After ivuxolimab, more expanded clones were found on average in CD8+ T cells than in CD4+ T cells.

The trial excluded patients who had a history of autoimmune disease or were on systemic immunosuppression. Peripheral blood for TCR sequencing was drawn from every dose cohort at baseline, at cycle 4 day 1 and at cycle 7 day 1. The samples were drawn from a first-in-human, open-label, multicenter phase I dose-escalation trial of ivuxolimab. The trial enrolled adults with locally advanced or metastatic head and neck squamous cell, hepatocellular, melanoma or renal cell carcinoma. CD4+ and CD8+ T cells were sorted separately from peripheral blood before TCR sequencing. Based on the germline V gene, the CDR1 and CDR2 sequences are MNHEY and SVGAGI. The CDR3 numbers 14 residues from cysteine through phenylalanine. The entry retains the CDR3 DNA only, 42 bases that are in frame from base 1. Trimming at the junction amounts to 6 bases on V and 0 bases on J, and the germline ends lie 10 bases apart. Genomic DNA was extracted from sorted cells for sequencing of the TCRbeta CDR3 region. The immunoSEQ Assay was used to sequence the TCRbeta CDR3 regions. TCRdb carries this immuneACCESS record with in-frame sequences only. Its versions omit some clonotypes, under half of them owing to an unresolved V gene in the studies checked, with the rest unexplained. This sample comprises roughly 73,000 clones, 89% of them detected only once. The ten largest clones capture less than 3% of the sample.

As concerns this clone: Its antigen is still unknown. No much larger clone exists at a distance of one base, and base qualities are not known.

The chain is assembled from TRBV6-5 and TRBJ2-3; the D gene assignment is ambiguous. The source is an adult with an advanced solid tumor such as melanoma, head and neck, liver or kidney cancer. The sequenced sample was CD4+ or CD8+ T cells sorted from blood, obtained in a trial of the OX40 agonist ivuxolimab. The bases read TGTGCCAGCAGACCTCCGGACAGCACAGATACGCAGTATTTT. It translates as CASRPPDSTDTQYF.